The T cell receptor (beta chain) under discussion was sequenced for a study of response to subunit inactivated influenza vaccine. V lost 0 bases and J lost 2, with 19 bases in between. Germline V gives CDR1 DFQATT, CDR2 SNEGSKA (reference sequence). There are 18 residues in the CDR3. TCRdb fed the RT-PCR reads into MiXCR, producing one record per CDR3 protein. Among 450,000 to 500,000 distinct CDR3 sequences listed, 10% to 11% were seen once. This receptor was taken from a man aged 50 to 60 who received an inactivated influenza vaccine. Here the sequenced sample was PBMCs from blood, taken roughly 48 days after vaccination. This chain links TRBV20-1 with TRBJ2-2; the D gene is possibly TRBD2 (6 bases). The CDR3 sequence: CSARDLGFSAGNTGELFF. The CDR3 bases are TGCAGTGCTAGAGATTTGGGATTTTCAGCGGGTAACACCGGGGAGCTGTTTTTT.